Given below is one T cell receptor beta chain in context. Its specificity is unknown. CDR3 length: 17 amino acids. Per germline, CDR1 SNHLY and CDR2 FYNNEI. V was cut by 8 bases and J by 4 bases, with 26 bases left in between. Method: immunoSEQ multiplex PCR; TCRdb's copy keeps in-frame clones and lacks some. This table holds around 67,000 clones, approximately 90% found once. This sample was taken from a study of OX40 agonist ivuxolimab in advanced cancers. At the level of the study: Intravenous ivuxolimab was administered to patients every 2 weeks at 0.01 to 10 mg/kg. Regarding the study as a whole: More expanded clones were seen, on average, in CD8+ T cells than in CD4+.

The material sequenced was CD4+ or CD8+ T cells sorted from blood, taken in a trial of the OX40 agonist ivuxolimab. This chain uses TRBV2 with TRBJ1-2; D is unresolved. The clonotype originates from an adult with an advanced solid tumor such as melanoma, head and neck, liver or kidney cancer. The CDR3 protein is CASLTEWPGLRGYGYTF. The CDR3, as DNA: TGTGCCAGCCTTACCGAGTGGCCTGGACTGCGAGGCTATGGCTACACCTTC.